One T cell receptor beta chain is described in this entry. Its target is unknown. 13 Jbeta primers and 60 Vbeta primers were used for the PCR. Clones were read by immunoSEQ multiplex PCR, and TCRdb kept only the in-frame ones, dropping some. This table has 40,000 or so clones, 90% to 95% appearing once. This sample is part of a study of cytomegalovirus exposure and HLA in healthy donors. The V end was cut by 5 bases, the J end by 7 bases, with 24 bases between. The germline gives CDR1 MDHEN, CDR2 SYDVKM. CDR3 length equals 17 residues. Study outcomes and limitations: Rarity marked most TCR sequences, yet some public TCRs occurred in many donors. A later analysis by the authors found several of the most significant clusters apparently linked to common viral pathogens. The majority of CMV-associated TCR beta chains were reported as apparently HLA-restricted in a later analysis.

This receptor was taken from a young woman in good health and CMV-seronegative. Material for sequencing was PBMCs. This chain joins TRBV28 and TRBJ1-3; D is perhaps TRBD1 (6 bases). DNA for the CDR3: TGTGCCAGCAGTCTACCCAGTCGGGACACATTCGTCAACACCATATATTTT. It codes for CASSLPSRDTFVNTIYF. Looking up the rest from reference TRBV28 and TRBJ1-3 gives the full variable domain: DVKVTQSSRYLVKRTGEKVFLECVQDMDHENMFWYRQDPGLGLRLIYFSYDVKMKEKGDIPEGYSVSREKKERFSLILESASTNQTSMYLCASSLPSRDTFVNTIYFGEGSWLTVV.